What follows are 15 T cell receptor beta chains derived from one specimen sequenced in a study of shared clonotypes between healthy human individuals (dated by TCRdb to about 2020). The library was prepared using the immunoSEQ multiplex PCR assay. TCRdb took over this immuneACCESS table, retaining in-frame rearrangements with V and J assigned. Such tables are incomplete; in checked studies, under half of the missing clones stem from an unresolved V gene, and the remainder is unexplained. The sample data list around 2.5 million clones, and roughly 93% of these were observed just once. 0.36% of the sample is in the top ten clones. Material: naive CD4+ T cells from PBMCs. Explained via the paper, the cell subset or site label denotes: CD45RA+ positively selected. The receptor source for this set is a man in his late teens or twenties in good health. Some clones in this sample may be carry-over from other donors' samples.

This chain connects TRBV6-5 to TRBJ2-5, with a possible D match to TRBD2 (6 bases). Germline lookup yields CDR1 MNHEY and CDR2 SVGAGI. V gave up 5 bases and J gave up 2 bases, with 12 bases separating them. The CDR3 extends over 14 amino acids. CDR3 region: CASSPRGGQETQYF. The DNA of the CDR3 is TGTGCCAGCAGTCCCCGGGGAGGTCAAGAGACCCAGTACTTC.

Details on this clone: The sample carries other DNA sequences with the same CDR3. The chain joins TRBV7-9 to TRBJ1-5; 10 nucleotides align to TRBD1. The CDR3 totals 14 residues. CDR1 is SEHNR, CDR2 FQNEAQ, per germline (reference sequence). Trimming removed 4 bases from V and 4 bases from J; junction bases left unmatched: 1. The CDR3 DNA reads as TGTGCCAGCAGCTCGGGACAGGGGAATCAGCCCCAGCATTTT. Residues: CASSSGQGNQPQHF. The variable domain in full, with the rest retrieved from reference TRBV7-9 and TRBJ1-5, is DTGVSQNPRHKITKRGQNVTFRCDPISEHNRLYWYRQTLGQGPEFLTYFQNEAQLEKSRLLSDRFSAERPKGSFSTLEIQRTEQGDSAMYLCASSSGQGNQPQHFGDGTRLSIL.

The V call is TRBV28, the J call TRBJ1-2, with 8 nucleotides matching TRBD1. The CDR3 runs 15 residues. V lost 4 bases, J lost 5 bases, and 9 bases stayed unmatched. Looked up from germline, CDR1 is MDHEN and CDR2 is SYDVKM. The CDR3 is CASSSPGQGIYGYTF. CDR3 DNA: TGTGCCAGCAGTTCCCCTGGACAGGGAATTTATGGCTACACCTTC.

V usage is TRBV7-7 and J usage is TRBJ1-5, with unresolved D. Germline assignment: CDR1 SSHAT and CDR2 FNYEAQ (reference sequence). The CDR3 has 16 amino acids. The V and J ends lost 5 bases and 9 bases respectively, with 23 bases between them. The CDR3: CASSPLQIAWGVPQHF. CDR3 DNA: TGTGCCAGCAGCCCCCTACAGATCGCCTGGGGTGTGCCCCAGCATTTT.

The rearrangement joins TRBV11-2 to TRBJ1-4, with 8 nucleotides matching TRBD1. V gave up 5 bases and J gave up 2 bases; unmatched junction bases: 4. The CDR3 sequence is 15 residues long. Germline V gene sequence: CDR1 SGHAT, CDR2 FQNNGV. CDR3 coding DNA: TGTGCCAGCAGCGGACAGGGCTACACTAATGAAAAACTGTTTTTT. Its translation: CASSGQGYTNEKLFF.

This sequence joins TRBV11-2 and TRBJ1-3; D may be TRBD1 (5 bases). CDR1 and CDR2 (germline): SGHAT, FQNNGV. The CDR3 consists of 19 residues. V lost 5 bases and J 4 bases, leaving 27 bases between the germline ends. CDR3: CASSVRPISGRVEGNTIYF. The CDR3 DNA reads as TGTGCCAGCAGCGTTCGTCCGATATCAGGCAGGGTGGAAGGAAACACCATATATTTT.

The V call is TRBV19, the J call TRBJ1-1, with 7 bases lining up with TRBD1. Germline V gene data show CDR1 as LNHDA and CDR2 as SQIVND (reference sequence). The CDR3 spans 15 residues. The V gene end was trimmed by 6 bases and the J gene end by 1 base; junction bases not matched to a gene: 8. CDR3 in amino acids: CASRSTGTANTEAFF. The CDR3 region has the DNA TGTGCCAGTAGGTCAACCGGGACAGCGAACACTGAAGCTTTCTTT.

This chain joins TRBV7-2 and TRBJ2-4; the D gene is possibly TRBD2 (5 bases). Trimming took off 1 base at V and 3 bases at J, with 10 bases between the two ends. CDR1 SGHTA and CDR2 FQGNSA come from the germline V gene. This CDR3 comprises 15 residues. The CDR3 spells CASSLGGLGKNIQYF. CDR3 DNA: TGTGCCAGCAGCTTAGGAGGGTTGGGCAAAAACATTCAGTACTTC.

The chain is built from TRBV5-6 and TRBJ2-7; possible D gene TRBD1, 7 bases. V dropped 4 bases and J dropped 0 bases, with 14 bases sitting between them. The germline CDR1 and CDR2 sequences are SGHDT and YYEEEE. The CDR3 runs to 15 residues. The CDR3, as DNA: TGTGCCAGCAGCCGGAGGGGGCAGCCCTCCTACGAGCAGTACTTC. This sequence encodes CASSRRGQPSYEQYF.

This chain connects TRBV6-6 to TRBJ2-3, with D tentatively TRBD2 (5 bases). V lost 6 bases and J lost 1, with 14 bases in between. The CDR3 contains 15 residues. CDR1 is MNHNY, CDR2 SVGAGI, per germline (reference sequence). This chain's CDR3 is CASRGRSSGTDTQYF. Here the CDR3 DNA reads TGTGCCAGCAGGGGTCGTAGTAGCGGCACAGATACGCAGTATTTT.

This chain links TRBV5-6 with TRBJ2-7; possibly TRBD1 for D (5 bases). V lost 4 bases and J 6 bases, leaving 14 bases between the germline ends. The CDR3 runs 13 residues. CDR1 and CDR2 from the germline V gene are SGHDT and YYEEEE. This CDR3 is CASSQTDSIEQYF. The CDR3, as DNA: TGTGCCAGCAGCCAGACAGACTCTATCGAGCAGTACTTC.

The chain has TRBV5-1 and TRBJ2-2; D unclear. Germline V gene lookup returns CDR1 SGHRS and CDR2 YFSETQ. The CDR3 is made up of 13 amino acids. Trimming stripped 4 bases from V and 0 bases from J, with 4 bases between. The CDR3 DNA reads TGCGCCAGCAGCAATGCGAACACCGGGGAGCTGTTTTTT. The encoded protein is CASSNANTGELFF.

This chain connects TRBV20-1 to TRBJ2-7, with a possible D match to TRBD1 (6 bases). The ends were cut back, 6 bases at V and 10 bases at J, with 13 bases in the middle. The CDR3 runs 10 residues. Looked up from germline, CDR1 is DFQATT and CDR2 is SNEGSKA (reference sequence). Here the CDR3 DNA reads TGCAGTGCCCAAAAGACAGGCCAGTACTTC. Translated: CSAQKTGQYF.

V is TRBV7-2 and J is TRBJ1-4; TRBD1 might be the D (6 bases). The CDR3 loop spans 15 amino acids. Between the trimmed V and J ends, which lost 1 base and 4 bases, there was a span of 10 bases. The V gene's germline CDR1 is SGHTA and CDR2 FQGNSA. The DNA of the CDR3 is TGTGCCAGCAGCTTAGGCAGGGGAAATAATGAAAAACTGTTTTTT. It is translated as CASSLGRGNNEKLFF.

The chain carries TRBV5-1 and TRBJ2-7, with D possibly being TRBD1 or TRBD2 (5 bases each). With 2 bases removed from V and 2 bases from J, the gap between germline ends came to 14 bases. Germline lookup yields CDR1 SGHRS and CDR2 YFSETQ. This CDR3 is 15 amino acids long. The chain's CDR3 is CASSLSSGQAYEQYF. CDR3 in DNA: TGCGCCAGCAGCTTAAGCTCGGGGCAAGCCTACGAGCAGTACTTC.